The 8 T cell receptor beta chains presented below share a single source sample, sequenced in a study of beta chain features in type 1 diabetes. Sequencing targeted expressed TCRB transcripts, as all isolated RNA had been reverse transcribed. Only in-frame clones appear in the TCRdb table, and some are missing; sequencing was by immunoSEQ multiplex PCR. The sample lists tens of thousands of clones, under 35% occurring once. The specimen sequenced was stem cell memory CD4+ T cells from blood. The receptor set was obtained from a woman younger than 35 in good health.

This clone came up a few times. CDR3 sequence reads: CASLRGQGSTYEQYF. In nucleotides, the CDR3 is TGTGCCAGCCTCAGGGGGCAGGGGAGCACCTACGAGCAGTACTTC. The chain couples TRBV2 to TRBJ2-7; 8 bases map to TRBD1. Germline CDR1 is SNHLY and CDR2 is FYNNEI. J was trimmed by 2 bases and V by 8 bases; bases with no gene match: 11. This CDR3 spans 15 amino acids. The variable domain in full, with the rest retrieved from reference TRBV2 and TRBJ2-7, is EPEVTQTPSHQVTQMGQEVILRCVPISNHLYFYWYRQILGQKVEFLVSFYNNEISEKSEIFDDQFSVERPDGSNFTLKIRSTKLEDSAMYFCASLRGQGSTYEQYFGPGTRLTVT.

This chain uses TRBV18 with TRBJ1-5; 8 positions match TRBD1. This CDR3 comprises 18 residues. CDR1 and CDR2 (germline): KGHSH, LQKENI. After removal of 9 bases from V and 0 bases from J, the junction contained 16 bases not matched to a gene. In nucleotides, the CDR3 is TGTGCCAGTTCCTCGGACAGGGTAGGGATGTATAGCAATCAGCCCCAGCATTTT. Encoded protein: CASSSDRVGMYSNQPQHF.

This rearrangement joins TRBV7-6 to TRBJ1-1, with D unresolved. Germline V lookup: CDR1 SGHVS, CDR2 FNYEAQ. V lost 4 bases to trimming and J lost 6 bases, with 15 bases between them. The CDR3 consists of 14 residues. The CDR3 DNA sequence: TGTGCCAGCAGCTCTGTGGGAAGCGGTGCTGAAGCTTTCTTT. It is translated as CASSSVGSGAEAFF.

This clone is medium-sized by share. This chain connects TRBV7-2 to TRBJ2-2; 8 bases are a match to TRBD2. With 4 bases clipped from V and 8 bases from J, the junction kept 9 bases outside the gene matches. Per germline, CDR1 SGHTA and CDR2 FQGNSA. This CDR3 spans 15 amino acids. DNA for the CDR3: TGTGCCAGCAGCTCATGGACTAGCCCCGGTGGGGAGCTGTTTTTT. Protein: CASSSWTSPGGELFF.

The chain is built from TRBV7-9 and TRBJ2-6; tentatively, D is TRBD2 (5 bases). The CDR3 spans 15 residues. CDR1 and CDR2 (germline): SEHNR, FQNEAQ (reference sequence). The V end lost 8 bases, the J end lost 2 bases, and 13 bases lay between the germline ends. CDR3 nucleotide sequence: TGTGCCAGCCAACCGACGGGGACTGGGGCCAACGTCCTGACTTTC. It codes for CASQPTGTGANVLTF.

The V gene is TRBV2, the J gene TRBJ1-5; TRBD1 matches 7 bases. CDR3 size: 15 residues. The ends lost 6 bases at V and 6 bases at J; junction bases unmatched: 11. Germline V gene lookup returns CDR1 SNHLY and CDR2 FYNNEI. CDR3 coding DNA: TGTGCCAGCAGCTCCGGACAGGTCGAGGGTCAGCCCCAGCATTTT. Its translation is CASSSGQVEGQPQHF.

The genes are TRBV4-1 and TRBJ2-3, with 10 bases aligning to TRBD1. The CDR3 runs to 17 residues. Trimming removed 0 bases from V and 2 bases from J; junction bases left unmatched: 5. Germline V lookup: CDR1 MGHRA, CDR2 YSYEKL. The CDR3, as DNA: TGCGCCAGCAGCCAAGATCCGACAGGGGGCCTCACAGATACGCAGTATTTT. As protein: CASSQDPTGGLTDTQYF.

CDR3: CASSQWAGRGQTEAFF. The CDR3 coding sequence is TGTGCCAGCAGCCAATGGGCGGGCAGGGGGCAAACTGAAGCTTTCTTT. The gene calls are TRBV14 and TRBJ1-1; 8 bases match TRBD1. V lost 2 bases, J lost 5 bases, and 10 bases stayed unmatched. The CDR3 has 16 residues. Germline loops: CDR1 SGHDN, CDR2 FVKESK.